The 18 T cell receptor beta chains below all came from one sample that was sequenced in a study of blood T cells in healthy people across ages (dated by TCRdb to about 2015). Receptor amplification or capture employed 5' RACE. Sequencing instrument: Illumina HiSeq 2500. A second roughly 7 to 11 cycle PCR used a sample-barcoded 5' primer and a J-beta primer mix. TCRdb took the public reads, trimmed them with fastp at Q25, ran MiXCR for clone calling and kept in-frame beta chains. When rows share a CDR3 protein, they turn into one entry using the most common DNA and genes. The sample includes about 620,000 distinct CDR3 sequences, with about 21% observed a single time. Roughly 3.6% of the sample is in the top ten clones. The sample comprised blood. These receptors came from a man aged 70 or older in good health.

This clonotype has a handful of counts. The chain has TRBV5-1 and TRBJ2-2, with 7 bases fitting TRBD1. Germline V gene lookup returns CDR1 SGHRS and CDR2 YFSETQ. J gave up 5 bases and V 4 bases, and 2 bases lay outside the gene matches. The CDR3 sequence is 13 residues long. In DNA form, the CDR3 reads TGCGCCAGCAGCACACAGGGGACCGGGGAGCTGTTTTTT. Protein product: CASSTQGTGELFF.

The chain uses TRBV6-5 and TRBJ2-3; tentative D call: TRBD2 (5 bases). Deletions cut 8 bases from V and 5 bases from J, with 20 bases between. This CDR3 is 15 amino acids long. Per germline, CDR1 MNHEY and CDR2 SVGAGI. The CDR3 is CASGRTSRSQDTQYF. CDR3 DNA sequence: TGTGCCAGCGGTAGGACTTCCCGATCGCAAGATACGCAGTATTTT.

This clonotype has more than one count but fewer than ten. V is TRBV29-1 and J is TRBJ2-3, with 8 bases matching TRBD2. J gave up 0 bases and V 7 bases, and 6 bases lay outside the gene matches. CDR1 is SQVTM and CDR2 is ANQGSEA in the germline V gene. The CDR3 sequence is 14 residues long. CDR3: CSAIGLASTDTQYF. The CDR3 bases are TGCAGCGCGATTGGACTAGCCAGCACAGATACGCAGTATTTT.

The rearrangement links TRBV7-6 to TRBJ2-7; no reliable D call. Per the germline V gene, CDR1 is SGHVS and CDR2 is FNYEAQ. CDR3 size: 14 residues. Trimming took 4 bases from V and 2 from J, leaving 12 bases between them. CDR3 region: CASSSTAGPYEQYF. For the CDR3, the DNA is TGTGCCAGCAGCTCCACGGCAGGCCCCTACGAGCAGTACTTC.

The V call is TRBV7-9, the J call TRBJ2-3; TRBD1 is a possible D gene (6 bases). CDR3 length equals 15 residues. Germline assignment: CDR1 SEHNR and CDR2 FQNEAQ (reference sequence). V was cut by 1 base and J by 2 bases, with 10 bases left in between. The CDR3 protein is CASSLGGLATDTQYF. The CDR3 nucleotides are TGTGCCAGCAGCTTAGGGGGGCTTGCCACAGATACGCAGTATTTT.

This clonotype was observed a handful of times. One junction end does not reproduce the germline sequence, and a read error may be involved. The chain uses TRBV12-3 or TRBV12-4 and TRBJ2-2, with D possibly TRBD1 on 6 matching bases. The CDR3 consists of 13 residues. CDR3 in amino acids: CASSPQGPGGSVF. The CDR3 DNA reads TGTGCCAGCAGCCCTCAGGGGCCAGGCGGGTCTGTTTTT.

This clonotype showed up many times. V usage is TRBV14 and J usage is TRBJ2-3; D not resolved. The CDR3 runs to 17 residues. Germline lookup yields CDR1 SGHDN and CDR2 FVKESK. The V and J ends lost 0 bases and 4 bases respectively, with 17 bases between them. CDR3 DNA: TGTGCCAGCAGCCAAGATCTGGCCGGGTCAGGTTCAGATACGCAGTATTTT. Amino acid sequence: CASSQDLAGSGSDTQYF.

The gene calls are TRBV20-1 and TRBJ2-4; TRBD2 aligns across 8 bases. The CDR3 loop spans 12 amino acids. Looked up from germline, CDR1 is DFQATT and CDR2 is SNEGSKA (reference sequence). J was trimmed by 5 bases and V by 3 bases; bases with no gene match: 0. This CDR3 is CSARGLENIQYF. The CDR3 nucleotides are TGCAGTGCTAGGGGACTAGAAAACATTCAGTACTTC.

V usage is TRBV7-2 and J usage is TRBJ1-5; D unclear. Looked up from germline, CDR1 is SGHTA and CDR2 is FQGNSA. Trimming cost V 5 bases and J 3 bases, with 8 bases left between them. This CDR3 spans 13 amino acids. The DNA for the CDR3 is TGTGCCAGCAGCCCTCAGTTCAATCAGCCCCAGCATTTT. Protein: CASSPQFNQPQHF.

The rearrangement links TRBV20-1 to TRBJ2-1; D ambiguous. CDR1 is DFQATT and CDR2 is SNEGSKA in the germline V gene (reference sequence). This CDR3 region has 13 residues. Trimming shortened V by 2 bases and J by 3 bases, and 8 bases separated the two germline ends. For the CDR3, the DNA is TGCAGTGCTAGATCCCTAGTCTACAATGAGCAGTTCTTC. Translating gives CSARSLVYNEQFF.

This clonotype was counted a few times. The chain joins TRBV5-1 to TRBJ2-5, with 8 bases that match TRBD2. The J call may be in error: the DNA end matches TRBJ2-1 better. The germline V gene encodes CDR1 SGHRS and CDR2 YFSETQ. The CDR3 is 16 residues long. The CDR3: CASSLDVGTRPPEQFF. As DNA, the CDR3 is TGCGCCAGCAGCTTGGACGTCGGGACTAGACCTCCTGAGCAGTTCTTC.

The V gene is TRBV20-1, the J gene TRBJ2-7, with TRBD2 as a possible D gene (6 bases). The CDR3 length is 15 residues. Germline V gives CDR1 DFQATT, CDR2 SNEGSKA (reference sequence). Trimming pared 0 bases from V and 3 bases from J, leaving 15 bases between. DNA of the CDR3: TGCAGTGCTAGAGATCACGGGAGAGGTTTCTACGAGCAGTACTTC. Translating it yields CSARDHGRGFYEQYF.

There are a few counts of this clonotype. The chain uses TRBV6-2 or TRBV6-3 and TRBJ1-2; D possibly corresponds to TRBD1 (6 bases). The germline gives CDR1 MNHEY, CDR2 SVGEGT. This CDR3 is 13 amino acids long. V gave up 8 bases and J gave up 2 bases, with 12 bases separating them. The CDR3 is CASGSDRNYGYTF. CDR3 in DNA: TGTGCCAGCGGCTCGGACAGAAACTATGGCTACACCTTC.

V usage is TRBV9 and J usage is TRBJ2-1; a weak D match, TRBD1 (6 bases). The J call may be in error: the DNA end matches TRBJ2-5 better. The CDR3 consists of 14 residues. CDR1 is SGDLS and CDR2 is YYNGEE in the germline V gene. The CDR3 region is CASSARGGRETQYF. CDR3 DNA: TGTGCCAGCAGCGCCAGGGGTGGAAGAGAGACCCAGTACTTC.

This chain's CDR3 is CASSESRVGELFF. In nucleotides, the CDR3 is TGCGCCAGCAGTGAGTCTAGGGTCGGGGAGCTGTTTTTT. The chain carries TRBV10-1 and TRBJ2-2; D uncertain. The CDR3 consists of 13 residues. Germline V gives CDR1 WNHNN, CDR2 SYGVQD (reference sequence). Trimming removed 0 bases from V and 7 bases from J, with 6 bases in between.

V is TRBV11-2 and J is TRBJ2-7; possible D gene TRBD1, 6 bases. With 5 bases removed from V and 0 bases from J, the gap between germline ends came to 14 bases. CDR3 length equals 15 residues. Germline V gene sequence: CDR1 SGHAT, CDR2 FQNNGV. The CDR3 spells CASSPREGGSYEQYF. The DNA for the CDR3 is TGTGCCAGCAGCCCCCGGGAAGGGGGCTCCTACGAGCAGTACTTC.

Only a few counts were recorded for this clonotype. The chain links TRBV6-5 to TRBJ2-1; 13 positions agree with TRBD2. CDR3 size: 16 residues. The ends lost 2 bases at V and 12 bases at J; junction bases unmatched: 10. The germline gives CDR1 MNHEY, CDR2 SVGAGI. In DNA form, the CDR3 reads TGTGCCAGCAGTTACACGGGGACTAGCGGGATTCGTGGGCAGTTCTTC. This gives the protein CASSYTGTSGIRGQFF.

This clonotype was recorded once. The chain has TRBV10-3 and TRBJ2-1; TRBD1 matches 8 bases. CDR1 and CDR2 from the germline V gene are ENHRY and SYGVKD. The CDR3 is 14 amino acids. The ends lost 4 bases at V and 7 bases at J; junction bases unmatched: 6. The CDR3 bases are TGTGCCATCAGTGGTAGGACAGGGTTGAATGAGCAGTTCTTC. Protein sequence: CAISGRTGLNEQFF.